The present entry profiles one T cell receptor beta chain with its context. The antigen is not known. This entry comes from a study of T cell responses to AZD1222 COVID-19 vaccine. Study-wide results and caveats: Mostly white British, mostly female donors; authors suggested clonal diversity may be underestimated. Regions 160-218 and 743-854 dominated among vaccine-associated CD4 TCRs spanning spike. Scientists sampled the repertoires only once the peak T cell response had passed.

CDR3 length: 14 amino acids. Looked up from germline, CDR1 is MNHNY and CDR2 is SVGAGI (reference sequence). V shed 6 bases, J shed 7 bases, and the junction held 9 bases outside the gene matches. Repertoires were generated with immunoSEQ multiplex PCR, while TCRdb's copy carries only in-frame clones and drops some. The table lists roughly 75,000 clones, roughly 84% of them singletons. This clonotype was obtained from an adult who received the AZD1222 COVID-19 vaccine. The chain employs TRBV6-6 and TRBJ1-5; 7 nucleotides agree with TRBD1. The input for sequencing was peripheral blood, taken 28 days after the second AZD1222 dose. CDR3 protein: CASSTTGVGQPQHF. CDR3 DNA: TGTGCCAGCAGCACAACAGGGGTTGGACAGCCCCAGCATTTT.